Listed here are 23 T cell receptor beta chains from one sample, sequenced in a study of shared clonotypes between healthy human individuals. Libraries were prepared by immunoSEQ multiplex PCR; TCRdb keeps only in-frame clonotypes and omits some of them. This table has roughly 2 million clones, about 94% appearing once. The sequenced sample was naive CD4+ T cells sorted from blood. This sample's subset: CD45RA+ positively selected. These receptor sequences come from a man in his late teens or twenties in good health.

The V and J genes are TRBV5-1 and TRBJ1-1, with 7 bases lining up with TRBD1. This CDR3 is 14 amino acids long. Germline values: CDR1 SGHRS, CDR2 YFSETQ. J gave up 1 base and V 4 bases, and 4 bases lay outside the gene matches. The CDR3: CASSTGQPNTEAFF. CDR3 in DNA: TGCGCCAGCAGCACGGGACAGCCGAACACTGAAGCTTTCTTT.

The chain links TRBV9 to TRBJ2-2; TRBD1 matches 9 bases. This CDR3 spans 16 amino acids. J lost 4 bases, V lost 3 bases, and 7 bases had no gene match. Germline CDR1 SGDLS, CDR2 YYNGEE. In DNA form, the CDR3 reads TGTGCCAGCAGCGGCAGGGGACAGGGATTCACCGGGGAGCTGTTTTTT. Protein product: CASSGRGQGFTGELFF.

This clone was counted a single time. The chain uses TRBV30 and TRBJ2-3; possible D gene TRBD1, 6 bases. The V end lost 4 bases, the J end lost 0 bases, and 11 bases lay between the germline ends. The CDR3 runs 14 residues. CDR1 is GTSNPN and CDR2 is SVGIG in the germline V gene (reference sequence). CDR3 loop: CAWKGTISTDTQYF. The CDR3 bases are TGTGCCTGGAAGGGGACAATAAGCACAGATACGCAGTATTTT. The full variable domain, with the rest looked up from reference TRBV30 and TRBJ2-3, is SQTIHQWPATLVQPVGSPLSLECTVEGTSNPNLYWYRQAAGRGLQLLFYSVGIGQISSEVPQNLSASRPQDRQFILSSKKLLLSDSGFYLCAWKGTISTDTQYFGPGTRLTVL.

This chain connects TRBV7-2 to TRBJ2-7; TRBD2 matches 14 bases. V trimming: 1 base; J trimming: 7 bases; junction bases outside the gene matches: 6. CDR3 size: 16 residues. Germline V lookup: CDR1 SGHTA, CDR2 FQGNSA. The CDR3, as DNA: TGTGCCAGCAGCTTAGAGGGACTAGCGGGAGCGCGGGAGCAGTACTTC. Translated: CASSLEGLAGAREQYF.

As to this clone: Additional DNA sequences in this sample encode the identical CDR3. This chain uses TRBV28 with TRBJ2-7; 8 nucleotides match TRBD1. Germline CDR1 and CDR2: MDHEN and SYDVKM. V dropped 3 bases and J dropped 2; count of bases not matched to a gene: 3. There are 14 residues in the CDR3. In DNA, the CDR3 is TGTGCCAGCAGTTTGCGACAGGGGACCTACGAGCAGTACTTC. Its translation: CASSLRQGTYEQYF.

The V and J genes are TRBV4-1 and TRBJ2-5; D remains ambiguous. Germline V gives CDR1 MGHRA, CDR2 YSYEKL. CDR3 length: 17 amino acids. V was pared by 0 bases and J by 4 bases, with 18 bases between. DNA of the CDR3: TGCGCCAGCAGCCAAGATATGATACAAGGATTCGGAGAGACCCAGTACTTC. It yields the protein CASSQDMIQGFGETQYF.

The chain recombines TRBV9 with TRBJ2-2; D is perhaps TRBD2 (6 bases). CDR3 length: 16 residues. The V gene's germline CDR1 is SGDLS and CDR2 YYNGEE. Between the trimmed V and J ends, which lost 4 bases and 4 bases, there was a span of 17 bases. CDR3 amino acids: CASSLGLAGFTGELFF. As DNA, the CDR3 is TGTGCCAGCAGCCTTGGTCTGGCGGGATTCACCGGGGAGCTGTTTTTT.

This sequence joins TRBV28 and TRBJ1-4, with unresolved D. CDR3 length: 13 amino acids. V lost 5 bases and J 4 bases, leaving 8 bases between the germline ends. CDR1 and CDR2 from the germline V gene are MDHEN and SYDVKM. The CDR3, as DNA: TGTGCCAGCAGTGGCAGGCTTAATGAAAAACTGTTTTTT. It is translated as CASSGRLNEKLFF. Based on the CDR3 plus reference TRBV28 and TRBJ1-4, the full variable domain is DVKVTQSSRYLVKRTGEKVFLECVQDMDHENMFWYRQDPGLGLRLIYFSYDVKMKEKGDIPEGYSVSREKKERFSLILESASTNQTSMYLCASSGRLNEKLFFGSGTQLSVL.

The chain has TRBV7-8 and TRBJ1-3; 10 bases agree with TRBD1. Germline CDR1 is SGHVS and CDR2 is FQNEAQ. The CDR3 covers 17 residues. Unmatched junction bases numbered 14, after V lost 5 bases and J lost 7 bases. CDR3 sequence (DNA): TGTGCCAGCAGCCCATTTCGGGACAGGGGCCCTCGGAACACCATATATTTT. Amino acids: CASSPFRDRGPRNTIYF.

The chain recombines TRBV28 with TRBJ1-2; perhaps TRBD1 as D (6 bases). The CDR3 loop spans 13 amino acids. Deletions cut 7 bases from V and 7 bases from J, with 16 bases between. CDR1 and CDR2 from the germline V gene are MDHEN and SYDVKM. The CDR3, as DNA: TGTGCCAGCAATAAACAGGGTCCCCCTGGCTACACCTTC. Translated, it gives CASNKQGPPGYTF.

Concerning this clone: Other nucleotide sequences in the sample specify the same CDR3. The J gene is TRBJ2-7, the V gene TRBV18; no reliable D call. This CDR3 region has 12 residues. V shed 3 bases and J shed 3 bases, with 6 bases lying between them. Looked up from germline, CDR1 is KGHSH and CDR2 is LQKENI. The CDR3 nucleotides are TGTGCCAGCTCACCCCTTGGCTACGAGCAGTACTTC. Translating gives CASSPLGYEQYF.

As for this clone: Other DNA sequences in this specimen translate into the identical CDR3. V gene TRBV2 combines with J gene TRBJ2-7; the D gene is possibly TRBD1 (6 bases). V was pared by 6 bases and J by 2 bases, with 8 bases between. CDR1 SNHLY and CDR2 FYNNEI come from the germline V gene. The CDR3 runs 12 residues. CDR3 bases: TGTGCCAGCAGACAGGGAGCCTACGAGCAGTACTTC. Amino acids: CASRQGAYEQYF.

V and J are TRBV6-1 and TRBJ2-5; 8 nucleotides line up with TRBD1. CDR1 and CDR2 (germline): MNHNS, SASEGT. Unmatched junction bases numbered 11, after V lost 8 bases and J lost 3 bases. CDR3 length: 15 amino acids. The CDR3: CASSTSGGWEETQYF. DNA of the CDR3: TGTGCCAGCTCGACTTCAGGGGGCTGGGAAGAGACCCAGTACTTC.

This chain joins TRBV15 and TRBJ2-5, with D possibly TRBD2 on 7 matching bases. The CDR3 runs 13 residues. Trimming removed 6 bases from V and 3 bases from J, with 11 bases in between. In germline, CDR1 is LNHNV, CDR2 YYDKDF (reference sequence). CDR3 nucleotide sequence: TGTGCCACCAGAAAGGGGGGGAAAGAGACCCAGTACTTC. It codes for CATRKGGKETQYF.

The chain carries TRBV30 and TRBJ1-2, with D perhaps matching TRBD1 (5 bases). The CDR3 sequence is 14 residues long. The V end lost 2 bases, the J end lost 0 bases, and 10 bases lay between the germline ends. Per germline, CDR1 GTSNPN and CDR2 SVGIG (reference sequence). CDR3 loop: CAWSRDFTNYGYTF. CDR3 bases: TGTGCCTGGAGTAGGGACTTTACTAACTATGGCTACACCTTC.

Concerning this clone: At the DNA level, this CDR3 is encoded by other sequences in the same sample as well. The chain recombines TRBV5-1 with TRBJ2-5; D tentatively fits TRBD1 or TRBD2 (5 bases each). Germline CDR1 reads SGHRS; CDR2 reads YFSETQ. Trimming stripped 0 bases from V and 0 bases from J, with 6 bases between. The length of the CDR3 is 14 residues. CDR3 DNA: TGCGCCAGCAGCTTGGAGGGACACCAAGAGACCCAGTACTTC. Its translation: CASSLEGHQETQYF. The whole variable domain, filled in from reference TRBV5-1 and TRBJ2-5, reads KAGVTQTPRYLIKTRGQQVTLSCSPISGHRSVSWYQQTPGQGLQFLFEYFSETQRNKGNFPGRFSGRQFSNSRSEMNVSTLELGDSALYLCASSLEGHQETQYFGPGTRLLVL.

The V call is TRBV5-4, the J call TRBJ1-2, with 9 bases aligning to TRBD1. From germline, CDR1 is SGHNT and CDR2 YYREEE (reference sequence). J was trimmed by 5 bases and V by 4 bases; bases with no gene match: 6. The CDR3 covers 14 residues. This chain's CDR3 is CASSRPGTGYGYTF. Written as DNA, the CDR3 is TGTGCCAGCAGCCGTCCCGGGACAGGGTATGGCTACACCTTC.

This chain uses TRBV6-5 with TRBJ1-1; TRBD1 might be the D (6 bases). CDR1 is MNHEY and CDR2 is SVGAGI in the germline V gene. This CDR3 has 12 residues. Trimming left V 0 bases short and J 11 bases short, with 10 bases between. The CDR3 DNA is TGTGCCAGCAGTTACTCGGGGGCAGCCGCTTTCTTT. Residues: CASSYSGAAAFF.

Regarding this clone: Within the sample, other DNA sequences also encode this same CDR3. The CDR3 sequence: CASSRQDHEQYF. DNA of the CDR3: TGTGCCAGCAGCCGCCAGGACCACGAGCAGTACTTC. The chain employs TRBV7-9 and TRBJ2-7; D remains ambiguous. V lost 5 bases and J lost 5, with 10 bases in between. The CDR3 extends over 12 amino acids. Germline V CDR1 and CDR2: SEHNR, FQNEAQ (reference sequence).

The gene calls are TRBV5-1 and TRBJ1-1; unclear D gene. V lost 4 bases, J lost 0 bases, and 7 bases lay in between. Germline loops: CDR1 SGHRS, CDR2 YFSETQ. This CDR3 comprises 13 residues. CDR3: CASSQGLNTEAFF. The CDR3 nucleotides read TGCGCCAGCAGCCAAGGACTGAACACTGAAGCTTTCTTT. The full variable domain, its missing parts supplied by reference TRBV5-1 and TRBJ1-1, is KAGVTQTPRYLIKTRGQQVTLSCSPISGHRSVSWYQQTPGQGLQFLFEYFSETQRNKGNFPGRFSGRQFSNSRSEMNVSTLELGDSALYLCASSQGLNTEAFFGQGTRLTVV.

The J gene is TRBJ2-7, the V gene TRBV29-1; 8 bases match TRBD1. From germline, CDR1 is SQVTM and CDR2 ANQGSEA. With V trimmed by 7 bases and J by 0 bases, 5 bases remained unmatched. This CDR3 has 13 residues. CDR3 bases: TGCAGCGCCCAGGGGGCTAACTCCTACGAGCAGTACTTC. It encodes CSAQGANSYEQYF.

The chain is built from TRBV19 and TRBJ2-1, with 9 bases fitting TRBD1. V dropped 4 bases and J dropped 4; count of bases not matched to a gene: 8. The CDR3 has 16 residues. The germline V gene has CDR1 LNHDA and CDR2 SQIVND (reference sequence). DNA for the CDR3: TGTGCCAGTAGTAGGGACAGGGAAGGGCCTTACAATGAGCAGTTCTTC. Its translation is CASSRDREGPYNEQFF.

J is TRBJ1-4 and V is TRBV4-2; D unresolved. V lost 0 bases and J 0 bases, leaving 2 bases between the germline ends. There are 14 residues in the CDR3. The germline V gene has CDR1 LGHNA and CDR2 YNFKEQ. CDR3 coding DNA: TGTGCCAGCAGCCAAGATACAACTAATGAAAAACTGTTTTTT. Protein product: CASSQDTTNEKLFF.